Each of the 26 T cell receptor beta chains below was sequenced from the same sample in a study of cytomegalovirus exposure and HLA in healthy donors. The PCR made use of 60 Vbeta and 13 Jbeta primers. Clones were sequenced by immunoSEQ multiplex PCR, and TCRdb holds only the in-frame ones, with some missing. The sample carries over 150,000 clones, 75% to 85% recorded once. What was sequenced was PBMCs. These TCRs come from a woman in her forties or fifties in good health and CMV-seropositive.

The rearrangement links TRBV5-4 to TRBJ1-4; 11 bases map to TRBD1. Germline trimming cut 4 bases from V and 8 bases from J; bases unmatched to any gene: 10. The CDR3 spans 16 residues. CDR1 is SGHNT and CDR2 is YYREEE in the germline V gene (reference sequence). The chain's CDR3 is CASSLGGTGGQEKLFF. The CDR3 nucleotides are TGTGCCAGCAGCCTGGGTGGGACAGGGGGGCAGGAAAAACTGTTTTTT.

The CDR3 DNA reads as TGTGCCAGCAGAGTGGCGGGACAGGGGGCTAGTGAGCAGTTCTTC. This codes for CASRVAGQGASEQFF. This sequence joins TRBV7-9 and TRBJ2-1, with 12 bases matching TRBD1. Germline values: CDR1 SEHNR, CDR2 FQNEAQ (reference sequence). Germline trimming cut 6 bases from V and 9 bases from J; bases unmatched to any gene: 9. This CDR3 is 15 amino acids long.

Remarks on this clone: Mismatch with germline at one junction end may stem from a read error. The V and J genes are TRBV5-8 and TRBJ1-1, with no clear D. The CDR3 has 8 amino acids. Germline-derived CDR1 and CDR2 are SGHTS and YDEGEE. The CDR3 DNA is TGTGCCAGCAACCTGGCCCTTTTT. Its protein product is CASNLALF.

V gene TRBV19 combines with J gene TRBJ1-5; D is possibly TRBD1 (5 bases). Germline assignment: CDR1 LNHDA and CDR2 SQIVND (reference sequence). The V and J ends lost 6 bases and 0 bases respectively, with 12 bases between them. This CDR3 is 15 amino acids long. DNA of the CDR3: TGTGCCAGTAGGGTGGGACTTTATAGCAATCAGCCCCAGCATTTT. Amino acid sequence: CASRVGLYSNQPQHF. The whole variable domain, remainder taken from reference TRBV19 and TRBJ1-5, is DGGITQSPKYLFRKEGQNVTLSCEQNLNHDAMYWYRQDPGQGLRLIYYSQIVNDFQKGDIAEGYSVSREKKESFPLTVTSAQKNPTAFYLCASRVGLYSNQPQHFGDGTRLSIL.

This clone was observed once. The V gene is TRBV9, the J gene TRBJ1-5; the D is unclear. In germline, CDR1 is SGDLS, CDR2 YYNGEE. This CDR3 is 15 amino acids long. Trimming removed 0 bases from V and 6 bases from J, with 13 bases in between. The CDR3 nucleotides are TGTGCCAGCAGCGTAGGATCCGGCAGCGGTCAGCCCCAGCATTTT. Protein sequence: CASSVGSGSGQPQHF.

CDR3 in amino acids: CAWSLPGRSDTEAFF. DNA of the CDR3: TGTGCCTGGAGTCTCCCGGGTCGGTCGGACACTGAAGCTTTCTTT. The gene calls are TRBV30 and TRBJ1-1, with no clear D. This CDR3 has 15 residues. V shed 2 bases and J shed 3 bases, with 16 bases lying between them. Germline CDR1 GTSNPN, CDR2 SVGIG (reference sequence).

The chain employs TRBV5-4 and TRBJ1-2; 9 bases match TRBD1. Looked up from germline, CDR1 is SGHNT and CDR2 is YYREEE (reference sequence). CDR3 length: 13 residues. Losses at the gene ends were 4 bases for V and 10 bases for J; bases not matched to a gene: 8. CDR3 loop: CASSQDRGDYYTF. As DNA, the CDR3 is TGTGCCAGCAGCCAGGACAGGGGAGATTACTACACCTTC.

The chain carries TRBV2 and TRBJ2-1, with 10 bases aligning to TRBD1. The CDR3 has 13 amino acids. The V gene end was trimmed by 6 bases and the J gene end by 10 bases; junction bases not matched to a gene: 6. Germline CDR1 is SNHLY and CDR2 is FYNNEI. The CDR3 reads CASRAGTGDEQFF. The CDR3 DNA reads as TGTGCCAGCAGGGCCGGGACAGGGGACGAGCAGTTCTTC.

This clone has only one observation. The V and J genes are TRBV5-1 and TRBJ2-3, with TRBD1 matching over 7 bases. Germline V gene lookup returns CDR1 SGHRS and CDR2 YFSETQ. The CDR3 has 14 amino acids. Trimming cost V 3 bases and J 4 bases; bases outside gene matches: 5. CDR3 sequence: CASSSTTGSDTQYF. The CDR3 coding sequence is TGCGCCAGCAGCTCGACGACAGGGTCAGATACGCAGTATTTT. Full variable domain (remainder filled in from reference TRBV5-1 and TRBJ2-3): KAGVTQTPRYLIKTRGQQVTLSCSPISGHRSVSWYQQTPGQGLQFLFEYFSETQRNKGNFPGRFSGRQFSNSRSEMNVSTLELGDSALYLCASSSTTGSDTQYFGPGTRLTVL.

The gene calls are TRBV2 and TRBJ1-4; D remains ambiguous. CDR3 length: 16 residues. Per germline, CDR1 SNHLY and CDR2 FYNNEI. The V end was cut by 6 bases, the J end by 7 bases, with 21 bases between. The CDR3: CASRGGSSGSGEKLFF. CDR3 bases: TGTGCCAGCAGAGGAGGGTCTTCGGGATCGGGTGAAAAACTGTTTTTT.

The chain combines TRBV10-3 with TRBJ2-7; a weak D match, TRBD1 (5 bases). CDR3 size: 13 residues. V gave up 6 bases and J gave up 3 bases, with 12 bases separating them. Germline loops: CDR1 ENHRY, CDR2 SYGVKD. The CDR3 loop is CAISTQEFYEQYF. As DNA, the CDR3 is TGTGCCATCAGCACACAGGAGTTCTACGAGCAGTACTTC.

This chain uses TRBV29-1 with TRBJ2-1; TRBD2 agrees at 12 bases. Germline CDR1 and CDR2: SQVTM and ANQGSEA. V shed 4 bases, J shed 5 bases, and the junction held 6 bases outside the gene matches. The CDR3 totals 15 residues. The DNA for the CDR3 is TGCAGCGTTGGGGCCCTAGCGGGGGGGAACAATGAGCAGTTCTTC. Encoded protein: CSVGALAGGNNEQFF.

The chain links TRBV5-6 to TRBJ1-5; possibly TRBD1 for D (6 bases). Germline CDR1 and CDR2: SGHDT and YYEEEE. The CDR3 length is 14 residues. V gave up 0 bases and J gave up 3 bases, with 7 bases separating them. For the CDR3, the DNA is TGTGCCAGCAGCTTGGGACAGGTCAATCAGCCCCAGCATTTT. Translating it yields CASSLGQVNQPQHF.

The J gene is TRBJ2-3, the V gene TRBV21-1; the table's D call TRBD1 went unverified against the DNA. TRBV21-1 constitutes a pseudogene. The CDR3 spans 14 residues. The CDR3 DNA follows: TGTGCCAGCAGCAAATTTAGGGGGAAAGATACGCAGTATTTT. Translation gives CASSKFRGKDTQYF.

This chain connects TRBV5-8 to TRBJ1-2; the D is unclear. The germline V gene has CDR1 SGHTS and CDR2 YDEGEE. The length of the CDR3 is 15 residues. V dropped 4 bases and J dropped 5 bases, with 18 bases sitting between them. This CDR3 reads CASSPPFGLSYGYTF. The DNA for the CDR3 is TGTGCCAGCAGCCCCCCTTTCGGACTCTCGTATGGCTACACCTTC.

There are a few counts of this clone. The CDR3 DNA reads TGTGCCAGCTCACCACCCAGGGGAAAAAACATTCAGTACTTC. Its protein is CASSPPRGKNIQYF. This chain uses TRBV18 with TRBJ2-4; D may be TRBD1 (6 bases). CDR1 KGHSH and CDR2 LQKENI come from the germline V gene. The CDR3 spans 14 residues. Trimming cost V 0 bases and J 4 bases, with 7 bases left between them.

The table lists this clone with a few counts. The V call is TRBV6-1, the J call TRBJ2-1; 8 positions agree with TRBD2. The CDR3 sequence is 16 residues long. J gave up 0 bases and V 3 bases, and 4 bases lay outside the gene matches. CDR1 is MNHNS, CDR2 SASEGT, per germline. The CDR3 sequence is CASSDGGGSSYNEQFF. DNA for the CDR3: TGTGCCAGCAGTGACGGCGGGGGGAGCTCCTACAATGAGCAGTTCTTC.

V is TRBV15 and J is TRBJ1-4; 10 bases agree with TRBD1. The germline V gene has CDR1 LNHNV and CDR2 YYDKDF (reference sequence). With V trimmed by 3 bases and J by 7 bases, 8 bases remained unmatched. The CDR3 loop spans 16 amino acids. The DNA of the CDR3 is TGTGCCACCAGCAGGGACCGACAGGGGGCGCGTGAAAAACTGTTTTTT. Its protein product is CATSRDRQGAREKLFF.

CDR3 DNA: TGTGCCATCAGTGAGGCTAGCGGTATCAACAATGAGCAGTTCTTC. Its protein product is CAISEASGINNEQFF. The V gene is TRBV10-3, the J gene TRBJ2-1; 7 nucleotides agree with TRBD2. J lost 5 bases, V lost 2 bases, and 6 bases had no gene match. The CDR3 is 15 residues long. Germline CDR1 is ENHRY and CDR2 is SYGVKD.

The CDR3 here is CASSLALGGTEAFF. CDR3 bases: TGTGCCAGCAGCTTAGCGTTGGGGGGCACTGAAGCTTTCTTT. The chain uses TRBV7-8 and TRBJ1-1; a possible D gene is TRBD1 (5 bases). CDR3 length: 14 residues. Germline loops: CDR1 SGHVS, CDR2 FQNEAQ. V was pared by 0 bases and J by 4 bases, with 9 bases between.

Written as DNA, the CDR3 is TGCGCCAGCAGCCAAGATTCAGGGGAGCTGTTTTTT. Its translation is CASSQDSGELFF. V gene TRBV4-1 combines with J gene TRBJ2-2; no firm D call. Trimming took off 0 bases at V and 8 bases at J, with 4 bases between the two ends. CDR1 MGHRA and CDR2 YSYEKL come from the germline V gene. The CDR3 loop spans 12 amino acids.

The sample holds a few counts of this clone. V usage is TRBV21-1 and J usage is TRBJ2-3; TRBD2 reflects the table's D call only, with no check against the DNA. TRBV21-1 corresponds to a pseudogene. CDR3 size: 16 residues. In DNA form, the CDR3 reads TGTGCCAGCAGCACCCAAAGGAGTCCCAGCACAGATACGCAGTATTTT. Translating it yields CASSTQRSPSTDTQYF.

The rearrangement links TRBV6-6 to TRBJ1-1, with D hard to call. The CDR3 is made up of 15 amino acids. Trimming pared 0 bases from V and 0 bases from J, leaving 8 bases between. CDR1 and CDR2 from the germline V gene are MNHNY and SVGAGI (reference sequence). CDR3 bases: TGTGCCAGCAGTTACTCCGTCGGGATGAACACTGAAGCTTTCTTT. Encoded protein: CASSYSVGMNTEAFF.

As DNA, the CDR3 is TGTGCCATCAAGGGAACAGGGGGCGGTACCGGGGAGCTGTTTTTT. Its translation is CAIKGTGGGTGELFF. The chain links TRBV10-3 to TRBJ2-2, with TRBD1 matching over 9 bases. The germline V gene encodes CDR1 ENHRY and CDR2 SYGVKD. V was pared by 7 bases and J by 5 bases, with 8 bases of the junction left unmatched. The CDR3 loop spans 15 amino acids.

V and J are TRBV18 and TRBJ2-1; the D gene is possibly TRBD2 (6 bases). The CDR3 is made up of 12 amino acids. Germline CDR1 and CDR2: KGHSH and LQKENI. Trimming removed 3 bases at V and 10 bases at J, with 10 bases between. CDR3 sequence (DNA): TGTGCCAGCTCACCGGACCTAGCGGAGCAGTTCTTC. Amino acid sequence: CASSPDLAEQFF. The full variable domain, its missing parts supplied by reference TRBV18 and TRBJ2-1, is NAGVMQNPRHLVRRRGQEARLRCSPMKGHSHVYWYRQLPEEGLKFMVYLQKENIIDESGMPKERFSAEFPKEGPSILRIQQVVRGDSAAYFCASSPDLAEQFFGPGTRLTVL.

V is TRBV7-9 and J is TRBJ1-2, with a tentative D call TRBD1 (5 bases). V lost 1 base, J lost 4 bases, and 13 bases lay in between. The CDR3 is made up of 15 amino acids. Germline V gene data show CDR1 as SEHNR and CDR2 as FQNEAQ (reference sequence). The CDR3 loop reads CASSLVDSLTYGYTF. Here the CDR3 DNA reads TGTGCCAGCAGCTTAGTAGACAGTTTGACCTATGGCTACACCTTC.